This T cell receptor beta chain was retrieved from a study of regulatory T cells in long-lasting Graves disease. Background on the study: With positive TSH receptor antibodies and over 5 years of antithyroid drugs, Graves' disease was considered persistent.

With 3 bases clipped from V and 5 bases from J, the junction kept 11 bases outside the gene matches. The CDR3 runs 16 residues. The germline CDR1 and CDR2 sequences are KGHSH and LQKENI. Arm-PCR with iRepertoire HTBI primers amplified the CDR3 regions for these TCR beta libraries. TCRdb re-derived calls from the multiplex PCR reads in MiXCR, one entry per CDR3 protein. Of around 460,000 distinct CDR3 sequences listed, around a fifth are singletons. Regarding time point: persistent/refractory GD, antithyroid drugs over 5 years with positive TRAb. Extracted RNA from PBMCs served as the source of the TCR library.

This sample comprised peripheral blood mononuclear cells (PBMCs), obtained when the disease was refractory, from a patient treated with antithyroid drugs. The rearrangement joins TRBV18 to TRBJ2-7, with 9 bases matching TRBD1. This TCR was recovered from a female donor with Graves disease. In nucleotides, the CDR3 is TGTGCCAGCTCACCCCAACCCCCGGGACAGGGCCACGAGCAGTACTTC. Encoded protein: CASSPQPPGQGHEQYF.